A selection of T cell receptor beta chains follows, all from one sample in a study of T cell repertoires in cytomegalovirus infection. MiXCR, run by TCRdb on the reads, gives a single entry per CDR3 protein. The sample has about 230,000 distinct CDR3 sequences, 20% to 25% seen once. Source material: CD8+ T cells from PBMCs. The receptor source for this set is a human donor in good health (CMV status not recorded). Some clones in this sample may be carry-over from other donors' samples. Each CDR3 is given with its conserved first and last residue. A D gene is named only where the DNA matches it firmly. For some rows the clone size is stated as once, few or many, or as a class when expanded; others skip it.

V: TRBV6-2/TRBV6-3; size: many; D: TRBD2; J: TRBJ2-1; DNA: TGTGCCAGCAGTAGCCGGGGACTAGCGGGGGGGCCTTTCTACAATGAGCAGTTCTTC; CDR3: CASSSRGLAGGPFYNEQFF
V: TRBV6-6; size: .; D: .; J: TRBJ1-1; DNA: TGTGCCAGCAGTTACTTAGACAGCCCCACTGAAGCTTTCTTT; CDR3: CASSYLDSPTEAFF
V: TRBV19; size: once; D: TRBD1; J: TRBJ2-1; DNA: TGTGCCAGTAGTATTGACCGGGACAGACTCGACAATGAGCAGTTCTTC; CDR3: CASSIDRDRLDNEQFF
V: TRBV5-5; size: .; D: TRBD1; J: TRBJ2-1; DNA: TGTGCCAGCAGCTTGGGGCAGGGGGACTACAATGAGCAGTTCTTC; CDR3: CASSLGQGDYNEQFF
V: TRBV7-8; size: many; D: TRBD1; J: TRBJ1-5; DNA: TGTGCCAGCAGCTTAAGGGGACAGGGACGGGTTCAGCCCCAGCATTTT; CDR3: CASSLRGQGRVQPQHF
V: TRBV20-1; size: few; D: TRBD1; J: TRBJ1-1; DNA: TGCAGTGCTAGAGAACAGGGGGCATCTATGAACACTGAAGCTTTCTTT; CDR3: CSAREQGASMNTEAFF
V: TRBV12-3/TRBV12-4; size: few; D: .; J: TRBJ2-5; DNA: TGTGCCAGCAGTACGGACATCGGTAAAGAGACCCAGTACTTC; CDR3: CASSTDIGKETQYF
V: TRBV12-3/TRBV12-4; size: .; D: .; J: TRBJ1-1; DNA: TGTGCCAGCAGGGGCCCGAACACTGAAGCTTTCTTT; CDR3: CASRGPNTEAFF
V: TRBV6-2/TRBV6-3; size: few; D: TRBD1; J: TRBJ2-2; DNA: TGTGCCAGTTACTTCACCGCCGGGACAGGGGGCCGCGGGGAGCTGTTTTTT; CDR3: CASYFTAGTGGRGELFF
V: TRBV7-8; size: few; D: .; J: TRBJ1-1; DNA: TGTGCCAGCAACCAGGTGGACACTGAAGCTTTCTTT; CDR3: CASNQVDTEAFF
V: TRBV15; size: .; D: TRBD2; J: TRBJ2-5; DNA: TGTGCCACCAGCAGAGAGTCCAGCGGGGGCCTCCAAGAGACCCAGTACTTC; CDR3: CATSRESSGGLQETQYF
V: TRBV20-1; size: .; D: TRBD1; J: TRBJ1-5; DNA: TGCAGTGCTAGAGACCTGACCGGGACAGGTTTACTAATAGGTCAGCCCCAGCATTTT; CDR3: CSARDLTGTGLLIGQPQHF
V: TRBV11-2; size: many; D: .; J: TRBJ2-3; DNA: TGTGCCAGCAGCCTCCTTGCAGATACGCAGTATTTT; CDR3: CASSLLADTQYF
V: TRBV7-6; size: .; D: TRBD1; J: TRBJ1-1; DNA: TGTGCCAGCAGACAGGGGCATTTAGACGTTGAAGCTTTCTTT; CDR3: CASRQGHLDVEAFF
V: TRBV12-3/TRBV12-4; size: many; D: TRBD1; J: TRBJ1-1; DNA: TGTGCCAGCAGTTCCCTAAGAACAGGGGGTGGGACTGAAGCTTTCTTT; CDR3: CASSSLRTGGGTEAFF
V: TRBV29-1; size: .; D: TRBD2; J: TRBJ2-1; DNA: TGCAGCGTTGAAGATGGGACTAGCGGGGGGGACTCCTACAATGAGCAGTTCTTC; CDR3: CSVEDGTSGGDSYNEQFF
V: TRBV7-9; size: .; D: TRBD1; J: TRBJ1-1; DNA: TGTGCCAGCAGCGTTACAGGGGCGGACACTGAAGCTTTCTTT; CDR3: CASSVTGADTEAFF
V: TRBV4-1; size: few; D: .; J: TRBJ2-1; DNA: TGCGCCAGCCGGCAGGGTGGGTCCTACAATGAGCAGTTCTTC; CDR3: CASRQGGSYNEQFF
V: TRBV23-1; size: .; D: .; J: TRBJ1-5; DNA: TGCGCCAGCAGTCAGCCGGGGTACAGGCAGCCCCAGCATTTT; CDR3: CASSQPGYRQPQHF
V: TRBV11-1; size: many; D: TRBD2; J: TRBJ2-5; DNA: TGTGCCAGCAGCCGGACTAGCGGGGGGGATATCCAAGAGACCCAGTACTTC; CDR3: CASSRTSGGDIQETQYF
V: TRBV20-1; size: .; D: .; J: TRBJ2-3; DNA: TGCAGTGCTAGAGATATTGGGGGCACAGATACGCAGTATTTT; CDR3: CSARDIGGTDTQYF
V: TRBV12-3/TRBV12-4; size: many; D: .; J: TRBJ1-2; DNA: TGTGCCAGCAGTTTAAGTATGAGGGGTTCTACCTATGGCTACACCTTC; CDR3: CASSLSMRGSTYGYTF
V: TRBV28; size: many; D: .; J: TRBJ2-7; DNA: TGTGCCAGCGGAAAGACACAGGATACAGACTCCCCGACCTACGAGCAGTACTTC; CDR3: CASGKTQDTDSPTYEQYF